This TCR beta chain emerged from a study of CD8 T cells in Susac syndrome. RNA totalling about 0.45 to 1 ug underwent reverse transcription with random hexamers. An immunoSEQ multiplex PCR generated amplified TCR beta CDR3 products spanning 54 Vbeta and 13 Jbeta. TCRdb ran MiXCR on the immunoSEQ multiplex PCR reads and lists one entry per CDR3 protein. The sample holds around 120,000 distinct CDR3 sequences, approximately 94% seen once. TCR beta from blood CD8+ and CD4+ T cells was sequenced. In contrast to the negatively isolated CD8+ and CD4+ T cells, TEMRA cells were FACS-enriched. J gave up 2 bases and V 4 bases, and 2 bases lay outside the gene matches. This CDR3 region has 15 residues.

Sequencing input: CD4+ T cells from PBMCs. This TCR came from a human donor with multiple sclerosis. The rearrangement joins TRBV12-3 or TRBV12-4 to TRBJ2-3, with TRBD2 matching over 11 bases. This chain's CDR3 is CASSSTSGDTDTQYF. The CDR3 region has the DNA TGTGCCAGCAGTTCGACTAGCGGGGACACAGATACGCAGTATTTT.